The source of this T cell receptor (beta chain) is a study of neurological immune-mediated disorders. Study-wide points: TCR clonal expansion peaked in HTLV-1-associated myelopathy patients and was lowest in multiple sclerosis patients. None of the CDR3 amino acid sequences found in expanded clones was shared across subjects. This suggests that the TCR-beta repertoires were private in all groups.

Indicated time point: longitudinal time-point 2. A total of 2 million PBMCs stored at -80 degrees C provided the unsorted libraries. The method for making cDNA was 5'RACE, and it used 10-nucleotide random UMIs. TCRdb ran MiXCR on the 5' RACE reads and lists one entry per CDR3 protein. The data hold approximately 80,000 distinct CDR3 sequences, with about 5.6% observed a single time. This clonotype was seen ten or more times. What it binds is not known. The CDR3 length is 15 residues. Germline V gene data show CDR1 as SGHRS and CDR2 as YFSETQ. V was pared by 0 bases and J by 0 bases, with 7 bases between.

This TCR came from a woman in her sixties or seventies with multiple sclerosis. The V and J genes are TRBV5-1 and TRBJ1-3; unclear D gene. Sequenced: PBMCs. The CDR3 nucleotides are TGCGCCAGCAGCTTGGAACAGAGCTCTGGAAACACCATATATTTT. Protein product: CASSLEQSSGNTIYF.